The 3 T cell receptor beta chains in this list originate from one sample, sequenced in a study of human T cells and chemical hapten exposure. The study's library attached unique molecular identifiers to single cDNA molecules. TCRdb re-called the reads with MiXCR, one entry per CDR3 protein. This table has about 120,000 distinct CDR3 sequences, less than 10% appearing once. Whole blood that had not been fractionated was the source of extracted total RNA. The sample was whole blood. The receptors were gathered from a human donor in good health. Some clones in this sample may be carry-over from other donors' samples.

This clonotype was seen many times. The V gene is TRBV12-3 or TRBV12-4, the J gene TRBJ1-5, with D uncertain. CDR3 length: 15 amino acids. Trimming cost V 2 bases and J 4 bases, with 12 bases left between them. The CDR3, as DNA: TGTGCCAGCAGTTTAAGTAGCCAGGCTAATCAGCCCCAGCATTTT. Its protein product is CASSLSSQANQPQHF.

The chain is built from TRBV4-3 and TRBJ2-7; a possible D gene is TRBD1 (5 bases). V lost 0 bases, J lost 3 bases, and 12 bases lay in between. CDR3 length: 15 residues. Per germline, CDR1 LGHNA and CDR2 YSLEER. The DNA of the CDR3 is TGCGCCAGCAGCCAAGATTCCCAGGGATACTACGAGCAGTACTTC. It specifies CASSQDSQGYYEQYF.

J is TRBJ2-1 and V is TRBV20-1; D is unresolved. The V and J ends lost 0 bases and 0 bases respectively, with 15 bases between them. The CDR3 contains 17 residues. CDR1 and CDR2 from the germline V gene are DFQATT and SNEGSKA (reference sequence). CDR3 sequence: CSARDPNPRGSYNEQFF. Written as DNA, the CDR3 is TGCAGTGCTAGAGATCCAAACCCCCGTGGCTCCTACAATGAGCAGTTCTTC.